This T cell receptor beta chain emerged from a study of T cells in Graves' hyperthyroidism and ophthalmopathy. General study points: Most expanded thyroid clonotypes above 0.001 recurred in blood.

From more than 8 ml of fresh peripheral blood, PBMCs were isolated. Amplified regions were TCR beta CDR3 sequences from RNA transcripts. When the TCR CDR3 underwent first-round RT-PCR, the HTBI primer set was used. A single record per CDR3 protein comes from TCRdb applying MiXCR to the multiplex PCR reads. Of roughly 500,000 distinct CDR3 sequences listed, approximately 22% are singletons. V was pared by 2 bases and J by 5 bases, with 3 bases of the junction left unmatched. This CDR3 has 14 residues. Per germline, CDR1 SEHNR and CDR2 FQNEAQ (reference sequence). This clonotype was seen more than once but under ten times. Its target is unknown.

The sequence was obtained from a woman aged 70-85 years with Graves' ophthalmopathy. The rearrangement joins TRBV7-9 to TRBJ1-5; 7 positions match TRBD1. The source material was blood. The CDR3 DNA reads TGTGCCAGCAGCTTATTTGACAGGGATCAGCCCCAGCATTTT. This gives the protein CASSLFDRDQPQHF. Complete variable domain (other parts from reference TRBV7-9 and TRBJ1-5): DTGVSQNPRHKITKRGQNVTFRCDPISEHNRLYWYRQTLGQGPEFLTYFQNEAQLEKSRLLSDRFSAERPKGSFSTLEIQRTEQGDSAMYLCASSLFDRDQPQHFGDGTRLSIL.